This TCR beta chain was recovered during a study of blood T cell repertoires in COVID-19. Germline CDR1 is LNHDA and CDR2 is SQIVND (reference sequence). V was trimmed by 6 bases and J by 0 bases, leaving 6 bases between them. This CDR3 has 13 amino acids. This clone was seen only a few times. The sample has other DNA sequences that encode this CDR3 too. Only in-frame clones appear in the TCRdb table, and some are missing; sequencing was by immunoSEQ multiplex PCR. The sample carries hundreds of thousands of clones, about 85% recorded once. Grouping used clinical history reported by participants in a survey and questionnaire.

The sample taken for sequencing was PBMCs or T cells enriched from blood (not recorded which). The rearrangement joins TRBV19 to TRBJ1-5; D is uncertain. The origin of this receptor is a woman aged 18-29 years with acute COVID-19. The CDR3 coding sequence is TGTGCCAGTAGCCCCTATAGCAATCAGCCCCAGCATTTT. Translation gives CASSPYSNQPQHF.